This entry is about one TCR beta chain. As yet, its antigen is unknown. The sample comes from a study of cytomegalovirus exposure and HLA in healthy donors. In the PCR, 60 Vbeta and 13 Jbeta primers were used. Only in-frame clones appear in the TCRdb table, and some are missing; sequencing was by immunoSEQ multiplex PCR. The table has approximately 140,000 clones, 55% to 80% seen once. Study-level results: Trimming of TCR beta V- and J-genes showed a link, identified in a later analysis, to a missense DCLRE1C variant. An Asian-associated ancestry cluster reportedly showed fewer N-insertions than the roughly 700-donor mean in a later analysis. HLA allele associations emerged for around 15,000 TCR beta sequences in a later analysis, at 0.05 false discovery rate.

The CDR3 has 15 residues. The trim removed 3 bases at V and 7 bases at J, leaving 6 bases unmatched. Germline CDR1 is MDHEN and CDR2 is SYDVKM. The sample comprised PBMCs. The chain couples TRBV28 to TRBJ2-1; 10 nucleotides agree with TRBD2. The sequence came from a woman aged 55-75 years in good health and CMV-seropositive. The CDR3 coding sequence is TGTGCCAGCAGTTTGGCTAGCGGGAGTATGAATGAGCAGTTCTTC. It encodes CASSLASGSMNEQFF.